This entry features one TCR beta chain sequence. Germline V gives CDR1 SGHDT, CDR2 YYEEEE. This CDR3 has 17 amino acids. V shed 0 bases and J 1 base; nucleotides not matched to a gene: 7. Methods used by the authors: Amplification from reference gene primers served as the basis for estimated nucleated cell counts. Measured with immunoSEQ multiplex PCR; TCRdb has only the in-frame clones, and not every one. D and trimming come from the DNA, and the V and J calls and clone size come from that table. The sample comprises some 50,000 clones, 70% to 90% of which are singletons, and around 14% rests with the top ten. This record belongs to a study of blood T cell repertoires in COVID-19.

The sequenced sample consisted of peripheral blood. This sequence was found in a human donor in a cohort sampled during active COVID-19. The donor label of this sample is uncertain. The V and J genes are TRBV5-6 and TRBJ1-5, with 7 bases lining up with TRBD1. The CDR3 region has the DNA TGTGCCAGCAGCTTGGTCCCCATGACAGGGAGCAATCAGCCCCAGCATTTT. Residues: CASSLVPMTGSNQPQHF.